This T cell receptor (beta chain) was captured by sequencing in a study of T cell responses to AZD1222 COVID-19 vaccine. Overall study findings and caveats: Variant regions that are unmutated are reportedly the target of nearly half of spike-specific TCRs. Spike-spanning, vaccine-associated CD4 TCRs were dominant at 160-218 and 743-854.

The ends were cut back, 3 bases at V and 0 bases at J, with 9 bases in the middle. This CDR3 comprises 15 residues. CDR1 is KGHSH, CDR2 LQKENI, per germline. Sequencing was performed with immunoSEQ multiplex PCR; in TCRdb, only in-frame clones are kept and a portion is missing. Counted here are approximately 92,000 clones, about nine tenths occurring once; the ten biggest clones make up about 20%. Points on this clone: What it binds is not known.

The sequenced sample was peripheral blood, obtained on day 0 of AZD1222 vaccination. The rearrangement joins TRBV18 to TRBJ1-3; D gene unclear. This TCR derives from an adult in good health. CDR3 in amino acids: CASSPGPNSGNTIYF. The CDR3, as DNA: TGTGCCAGCTCACCCGGGCCAAACTCTGGAAACACCATATATTTT. Drawing the rest from reference TRBV18 and TRBJ1-3, the complete variable domain is NAGVMQNPRHLVRRRGQEARLRCSPMKGHSHVYWYRQLPEEGLKFMVYLQKENIIDESGMPKERFSAEFPKEGPSILRIQQVVRGDSAAYFCASSPGPNSGNTIYFGEGSWLTVV.